These T cell receptor beta chains were read from a single sample in a study of T cell responses to AZD1222 COVID-19 vaccine. Here immunoSEQ multiplex PCR was the method, and the copy in TCRdb shows in-frame clones only, minus some. This table holds 150,000 or so clones, around 89% found once. The source material was peripheral blood, sampled 28 days after the second dose of the MenACWY control vaccine. The receptor source for this set is an adult who received the MenACWY meningococcal vaccine as a control. CDR3s include the opening cysteine and the closing phenylalanine or tryptophan. The D gene is left open where the match is weak. Clone size is given for some rows only: seen once, a few or many times, or a class if the clone is expanded.

DNA: TGCGCCAGCAGCCAAGATAGAAAGGGGCCCATTCAGTACTTC
CDR3: CASSQDRKGPIQYF
V: TRBV4-3
J: TRBJ2-4
size: .
D: .

DNA: TGTGCCAGCAGTGGAACAGGGGGCGCGGTTTTAGGGGGGGAGCTGTTTTTT
CDR3: CASSGTGGAVLGGELFF
V: TRBV6-1
J: TRBJ2-2
size: .
D: TRBD1

DNA: TGTGCCAGCAGCCCGGGACAGGATAATTCACCCCTCCACTTT
CDR3: CASSPGQDNSPLHF
V: TRBV7-9
J: TRBJ1-6
size: .
D: TRBD1

DNA: TGTGCCAGCAGTTTACCGCGGACAGGCGGTGAAAAACTGTTTTTT
CDR3: CASSLPRTGGEKLFF
V: TRBV28
J: TRBJ1-4
size: .
D: TRBD1

DNA: TGTGCCAGCAGCTTGTACAGGGAACCCTATGGCTACACCTTC
CDR3: CASSLYREPYGYTF
V: TRBV5-8
J: TRBJ1-2
size: .
D: .

DNA: TGTGCCAGCAGCCGACGACAGGGGGCATTCAACACCGGGGAGCTGTTTTTT
CDR3: CASSRRQGAFNTGELFF
V: TRBV27
J: TRBJ2-2
size: .
D: TRBD1

DNA: TGTGCCAGCAGCGCCACGGACAGGGGAAGCACAGATACGCAGTATTTT
CDR3: CASSATDRGSTDTQYF
V: TRBV9
J: TRBJ2-3
size: .
D: TRBD1

DNA: TGTGCCAGCAGCCAACTAGCGGGAGCCGAGCAGTACTTC
CDR3: CASSQLAGAEQYF
V: TRBV14
J: TRBJ2-7
size: .
D: TRBD2

DNA: TGCGCCAGCAGCCAAGTTACAGGGGAGGCATACGAGCAGTACTTC
CDR3: CASSQVTGEAYEQYF
V: TRBV4-3
J: TRBJ2-7
size: .
D: .

DNA: TGTGCCTGGAGTGGCGGGCCCGATACGCCCCAGCATTTT
CDR3: CAWSGGPDTPQHF
V: TRBV30
J: TRBJ1-5
size: .
D: .

DNA: TGTGCCAGCAGCTTAGACTGGTCAGGGGGCGCGGGCGGCTACACCTTC
CDR3: CASSLDWSGGAGGYTF
V: TRBV7-9
J: TRBJ1-2
size: .
D: TRBD1

DNA: TGTGCCAGCAGCTCCCGGCTGACGGAGAACACTGAAGCTTTCTTT
CDR3: CASSSRLTENTEAFF
V: TRBV7-2
J: TRBJ1-1
size: .
D: .

DNA: TGTGCCAGCTCACCATATCCCCGGCTTGAAGGGGAATATGGCTACACCTTC
CDR3: CASSPYPRLEGEYGYTF
V: TRBV18
J: TRBJ1-2
size: .
D: .

DNA: TGTGCCACCTCCCACTATGGCTACACCTTC
CDR3: CATSHYGYTF
V: TRBV28
J: TRBJ1-2
size: .
D: .

DNA: TGTGCCAGCAGTTACTCGTTAGCGGGAGCAGGAGATACGCAGTATTTT
CDR3: CASSYSLAGAGDTQYF
V: TRBV6-5
J: TRBJ2-3
size: .
D: TRBD2

DNA: TGTGCCAGCAGTCCTGACTATGGCTACACCTTC
CDR3: CASSPDYGYTF
V: TRBV6-6
J: TRBJ1-2
size: .
D: .

DNA: TGTGCCAGCAGTTCCCAATATAGGACAGGGGGCAGGTATGGCTACACCTTC
CDR3: CASSSQYRTGGRYGYTF
V: TRBV27
J: TRBJ1-2
size: .
D: TRBD1

DNA: TGTGCCAGCAAGGGGGGACAGGAGGTGACCGGGGAGCTGTTTTTT
CDR3: CASKGGQEVTGELFF
V: TRBV6-5
J: TRBJ2-2
size: .
D: TRBD1

DNA: TGTGCCAGCAGCTTGGACAGGGCCGGGAGTGAAAAACTGTTTTTT
CDR3: CASSLDRAGSEKLFF
V: TRBV7-2
J: TRBJ1-4
size: .
D: TRBD1

DNA: TGTGCCAGCACACTAGCGGGAGCTTCCGGGGAGCTGTTTTTT
CDR3: CASTLAGASGELFF
V: TRBV3-1/TRBV3-2
J: TRBJ2-2
size: .
D: TRBD2

DNA: TGTGCCAGCAGACCCTACAGGGATGGCTACACCTTC
CDR3: CASRPYRDGYTF
V: TRBV28
J: TRBJ1-2
size: .
D: .

DNA: TGTGCCAGCAGCTTAACTCTGGATGAGCAGTTCTTC
CDR3: CASSLTLDEQFF
V: TRBV7-3
J: TRBJ2-1
size: .
D: .

DNA: TGTGCCAGCAGCCCCTCCGTGAGAGCGGGAGGTCAGCCCCAGCATTTT
CDR3: CASSPSVRAGGQPQHF
V: TRBV4-2
J: TRBJ1-5
size: .
D: .

DNA: TGTGCCAGCAGCTTAACAGGGAGCTCCTATAATTCACCCCTCCACTTT
CDR3: CASSLTGSSYNSPLHF
V: TRBV5-6
J: TRBJ1-6
size: .
D: .

DNA: TGTGCCAGCAGTTTCTCACAGTTCTATGGCTACACCTTC
CDR3: CASSFSQFYGYTF
V: TRBV12-3/TRBV12-4
J: TRBJ1-2
size: few
D: .

DNA: TGCAGCGTCCGGGGTTTAGATACGCAGTATTTT
CDR3: CSVRGLDTQYF
V: TRBV29-1
J: TRBJ2-3
size: .
D: .

DNA: TGTGCCAGCAGTTTAAGGTACAGGGACACAGATACGCAGTATTTT
CDR3: CASSLRYRDTDTQYF
V: TRBV28
J: TRBJ2-3
size: .
D: .

DNA: TGTGCCAGCAGTCTGGCGGACGGGCTCAGGGAGCAGTACTTC
CDR3: CASSLADGLREQYF
V: TRBV11-2
J: TRBJ2-7
size: .
D: .

DNA: TGTGCCAGCAGCTGGAAGACAGGGGAAGGCACTGAAGCTTTCTTT
CDR3: CASSWKTGEGTEAFF
V: TRBV5-4
J: TRBJ1-1
size: .
D: TRBD1

DNA: TGTGCCAGCAGCTTCTCCGACAGGGGGCAAGCCGGGGAGCTGTTTTTT
CDR3: CASSFSDRGQAGELFF
V: TRBV7-2
J: TRBJ2-2
size: .
D: TRBD1

DNA: TGTGCCAGCAGCCCGGGACTTTCCACAGATACGCAGTATTTT
CDR3: CASSPGLSTDTQYF
V: TRBV7-9
J: TRBJ2-3
size: .
D: .

DNA: TGCGCCAGCAGTGAGATACTAACTGGAAACACCATATATTTT
CDR3: CASSEILTGNTIYF
V: TRBV10-2
J: TRBJ1-3
size: .
D: .

DNA: TGTGCCAGCAGTGATCCACAGGGGGCGCGGTACGAGCAGTACTTC
CDR3: CASSDPQGARYEQYF
V: TRBV25-1
J: TRBJ2-7
size: .
D: TRBD1

DNA: TGTGCCAGCAGCCTCCGGACAGATTCACCCCTCCACTTT
CDR3: CASSLRTDSPLHF
V: TRBV9
J: TRBJ1-6
size: .
D: .

DNA: TGTGCCTGGAAGATGGACATACACTCACCCCTCCACTTT
CDR3: CAWKMDIHSPLHF
V: TRBV30
J: TRBJ1-6
size: .
D: .

DNA: TGTGCCAGCAGTTTGGTGACTAGCGGGCTGGGGCCAGATACGCAGTATTTT
CDR3: CASSLVTSGLGPDTQYF
V: TRBV27
J: TRBJ2-3
size: .
D: TRBD2

DNA: TGTGCCAGCAGTCTAAAATTCCTATACGAGCAGTACTTC
CDR3: CASSLKFLYEQYF
V: TRBV28
J: TRBJ2-7
size: few
D: .

DNA: TGTGCCAGTAGTGCAGGGGGTAACACTGAAGCTTTCTTT
CDR3: CASSAGGNTEAFF
V: TRBV19
J: TRBJ1-1
size: .
D: TRBD1

DNA: TGTGCCAGCAGCTTATCAGGGCTCGGCACTGAAGCTTTCTTT
CDR3: CASSLSGLGTEAFF
V: TRBV7-2
J: TRBJ1-1
size: .
D: .

DNA: TGTGCCAGCAGTCGTCCGGGACAGTTGAACACTGAAGCTTTCTTT
CDR3: CASSRPGQLNTEAFF
V: TRBV27
J: TRBJ1-1
size: .
D: TRBD1

DNA: TGTGCCAGCAGTTCGGGACAGTTCACCGGGGAGCTGTTTTTT
CDR3: CASSSGQFTGELFF
V: TRBV28
J: TRBJ2-2
size: once
D: TRBD1

DNA: TGTGCCTGGGGCACAGGGCGGGTCACTGAAGCTTTCTTT
CDR3: CAWGTGRVTEAFF
V: TRBV30
J: TRBJ1-1
size: .
D: .

DNA: TGTGCCAGCAGTTTGATCGGGTTGGGGATTGTGAACACTGAAGCTTTCTTT
CDR3: CASSLIGLGIVNTEAFF
V: TRBV28
J: TRBJ1-1
size: .
D: .

DNA: TGTGCCAGCAGCCCCACCATAACTAGCAATCAGCCCCAGCATTTT
CDR3: CASSPTITSNQPQHF
V: TRBV7-2
J: TRBJ1-5
size: .
D: .

DNA: TGTGCCAGCAGCTTGGGTTTGGGCTTCGGGGACACCTTC
CDR3: CASSLGLGFGDTF
V: TRBV7-2
J: TRBJ1-2
size: .
D: .

DNA: TGTGCCAGCAGTCCATACAGGGGAACCAAAAACATTCAGTACTTC
CDR3: CASSPYRGTKNIQYF
V: TRBV28
J: TRBJ2-4
size: .
D: TRBD1

DNA: TGTGCCAGCAACCAATTGGCACCTAACTATGGCTACACCTTC
CDR3: CASNQLAPNYGYTF
V: TRBV28
J: TRBJ1-2
size: once
D: .

DNA: TGTGCCAGCAGCATGGGACTCTATCGCAGCTACGAGCAGTACTTC
CDR3: CASSMGLYRSYEQYF
V: TRBV3-1/TRBV3-2
J: TRBJ2-7
size: .
D: .

DNA: TGTGCCAGCAGCTTTGCTTGGGGTGAATCCTACGAGCAGTACTTC
CDR3: CASSFAWGESYEQYF
V: TRBV7-2
J: TRBJ2-7
size: .
D: .

DNA: TGTGCCAGCAGTTTAGCTCCCACAGAAGCTTTCTTT
CDR3: CASSLAPTEAFF
V: TRBV12-3/TRBV12-4
J: TRBJ1-1
size: .
D: .

DNA: TGTGCCAGCAGCTTGGGGACAGGCTGGAACACTGAAGCTTTCTTT
CDR3: CASSLGTGWNTEAFF
V: TRBV7-6
J: TRBJ1-1
size: .
D: TRBD1

DNA: TGTGCCAGCAGTTACAGGGCCTCTACCACAGATACGCAGTATTTT
CDR3: CASSYRASTTDTQYF
V: TRBV6-5
J: TRBJ2-3
size: .
D: .

DNA: TGTGCCAGCAGTTCCCGGGGGAGGATAGATACGCAGTATTTT
CDR3: CASSSRGRIDTQYF
V: TRBV27
J: TRBJ2-3
size: .
D: .

DNA: TGTGCCGAAACCGGGACGAAAGCCGGGGAGCTGTTTTTT
CDR3: CAETGTKAGELFF
V: TRBV7-9
J: TRBJ2-2
size: .
D: .

DNA: TGCGCCAGCAGCCAAGAGGGCGGATGGGAGCTGTTTTTT
CDR3: CASSQEGGWELFF
V: TRBV4-3
J: TRBJ2-2
size: .
D: .